The clone carrying this TCR beta chain was observed a handful of times. What it binds is unknown. This sample is drawn from a study of graft-versus-host responses after intestinal transplantation. Study-wide points: In patients with graft-donor T cell macrochimerism, allograft graft-versus-host to host-versus-graft clonal ratios were high. Association was observed between peak circulating GvH clone levels and early post-transplant HvG declines. Investigators detected GvH clones in recipient marrow, with some emerging earlier in ileum or blood.

Method: immunoSEQ multiplex PCR; TCRdb's copy keeps in-frame clones and lacks some. The table includes about 90,000 clones, under 85% detected once. V was pared by 2 bases and J by 1 base, with 4 bases of the junction left unmatched. Germline CDR1 reads SNHLY; CDR2 reads FYNNEI. This CDR3 is built from 16 residues. The sample consisted of unstimulated CD8+ T cells sorted from spleen or lymph node cells, taken before intestinal transplant. This clonotype was obtained from a human donor who received an intestinal transplant. The chain joins TRBV2 to TRBJ2-7, with 11 positions matching TRBD1. The CDR3 spells CASSEPWDRGSYEQYF. DNA for the CDR3: TGTGCCAGCAGTGAACCCTGGGACAGGGGGTCCTACGAGCAGTACTTC.